This is a list of T cell receptor beta chains from one sample in a study of beta chain features in type 1 diabetes. Sequencing was performed with immunoSEQ multiplex PCR; in TCRdb, only in-frame clones are kept and a portion is missing. This table has 280,000 or so clones, over 12% appearing once. Sequencing input: naive CD4+ T cells from blood. These receptor sequences come from a man younger than 30 with type 1 diabetes. Both conserved end residues are part of each CDR3. Fields, in order: D gene, J gene, clone size, V gene, CDR3 protein, CDR3 DNA. D genes are given only for firm matches. Clone size is not always given. Where it is, it says once, few, many or a class for expanded clones.

>-|TRBJ1-2|few|TRBV5-1
CASSFTANYGYTF
TGCGCCAGCAGCTTCACAGCTAACTATGGCTACACCTTC
>-|TRBJ2-3|few|TRBV5-1
CASSPGTAGADTQYF
TGCGCCAGCAGCCCAGGCACCGCGGGGGCGGATACGCAGTATTTT
>TRBD1|TRBJ2-1|few|TRBV7-9
CASTRDRGNEQFF
TGTGCCAGCACCCGGGACAGGGGGAATGAGCAGTTCTTC
>TRBD1|TRBJ1-2|-|TRBV30
CAWKDRGSGYTF
TGTGCCTGGAAAGACAGGGGATCTGGCTACACCTTC
>-|TRBJ2-2|-|TRBV7-2
CASSPQGNAGELFF
TGTGCCAGCAGCCCACAGGGTAACGCCGGGGAGCTGTTTTTT
>TRBD2|TRBJ2-3|-|TRBV7-2
CASSSSLAGGWDTQYF
TGTGCCAGCAGCTCCTCCCTAGCGGGGGGGTGGGATACGCAGTATTTT
>TRBD2|TRBJ2-1|few|TRBV4-3
CASSQDTSGVGEQFF
TGCGCCAGCAGCCAAGACACTAGCGGGGTGGGGGAGCAGTTCTTC
>TRBD1|TRBJ2-3|-|TRBV9
CASSVRQGGTDTQYF
TGTGCCAGCAGCGTTCGACAGGGGGGGACAGATACGCAGTATTTT
>-|TRBJ2-5|few|TRBV5-1
CASSFRGIDQETQYF
TGCGCCAGCAGCTTTCGCGGGATCGACCAAGAGACCCAGTACTTC
>-|TRBJ1-4|-|TRBV2
CASSEALGAREKLFF
TGTGCCAGCAGTGAAGCTTTAGGGGCGAGGGAAAAACTGTTTTTT
>TRBD2|TRBJ2-5|few|TRBV4-3
CASSQVSAGTQETQYF
TGCGCCAGCAGCCAAGTCTCAGCGGGGACCCAAGAGACCCAGTACTTC
>-|TRBJ1-1|-|TRBV29-1
CSVLSLFRQNMNTEAFF
TGCAGCGTTCTTAGTCTCTTCCGACAGAACATGAACACTGAAGCTTTCTTT
>TRBD1|TRBJ1-4|-|TRBV6-1
CASSETGEKLFF
TGTGCCAGCAGTGAGACAGGGGAAAAACTGTTTTTT
>-|TRBJ1-3|-|TRBV6-5
CASSYARYSGNTIYF
TGTGCCAGCAGTTACGCCCGGTACTCTGGAAACACCATATATTTT
>-|TRBJ2-7|-|TRBV9
CASSGGTAKGEQYF
TGTGCCAGCAGCGGCGGGACCGCCAAGGGGGAGCAGTACTTC
>-|TRBJ2-7|few|TRBV7-9
CASSPQGPHEQYF
TGTGCCAGCAGCCCACAGGGCCCCCACGAGCAGTACTTC
>-|TRBJ1-5|-|TRBV23-1
CASRQSQPQHF
TGCGCCAGCAGACAGTCTCAGCCCCAGCATTTT
>TRBD1|TRBJ1-2|-|TRBV7-9
CASSSTRRGDRGLGYTF
TGTGCCAGCAGCTCGACGCGGAGGGGGGACAGGGGGCTGGGCTACACCTTC
>-|TRBJ1-2|few|TRBV25-1
CASRQDHYGYTF
TGTGCCAGCAGGCAGGATCACTATGGCTACACCTTC
>-|TRBJ1-3|-|TRBV9
CASSVAGRNSGNTIYF
TGTGCCAGCAGCGTAGCTGGCAGGAACTCTGGAAACACCATATATTTT
>-|TRBJ2-7|once|TRBV28
CASGRRYEQYF
TGTGCCAGCGGGCGTCGATACGAGCAGTACTTC
>-|TRBJ2-7|few|TRBV30
CAWSVRGYEQYF
TGTGCCTGGAGTGTAAGAGGATACGAGCAGTACTTC
>-|TRBJ2-1|-|TRBV4-1
CASSHRQALGHEQFF
TGCGCCAGCAGCCACCGACAGGCTCTGGGACATGAGCAGTTCTTC
>TRBD2|TRBJ2-3|-|TRBV7-2
CASSSRGAGGPSGDTQYF
TGTGCCAGCAGCTCACGCGGAGCGGGAGGGCCCTCAGGAGATACGCAGTATTTT
>TRBD1|TRBJ1-5|few|TRBV5-1
CASSPGTGVNQPQHF
TGCGCCAGCAGCCCGGGGACAGGGGTCAATCAGCCCCAGCATTTT
>-|TRBJ2-3|-|TRBV9
CASSVVRDADTQYF
TGTGCCAGCAGCGTAGTGCGCGATGCAGATACGCAGTATTTT
>-|TRBJ2-3|few|TRBV7-2
CASSRTRGGLIDTQYF
TGTGCCAGCAGCCGTACTCGCGGGGGCCTTATAGATACGCAGTATTTT
>-|TRBJ2-5|-|TRBV7-8
CASSAYPRGLSVLGETQYF
TGTGCCAGCAGCGCCTACCCCAGGGGCTTATCAGTATTAGGAGAGACCCAGTACTTC
>-|TRBJ2-3|-|TRBV11-2
CASSQGLTGVGTDTQYF
TGTGCCAGCAGCCAAGGACTGACGGGAGTCGGCACAGATACGCAGTATTTT
>TRBD1|TRBJ1-1|few|TRBV11-2
CASSRDRSEAFF
TGTGCCAGCAGCCGGGACAGATCTGAAGCTTTCTTT
>-|TRBJ1-2|few|TRBV4-3
CASSHTRSLNYGYTF
TGCGCCAGCAGCCACACACGGAGCCTTAACTATGGCTACACCTTC
>TRBD1|TRBJ2-4|-|TRBV5-4
CASRPGQGLAKNIQYF
TGTGCCAGCAGACCAGGACAGGGGTTAGCCAAAAACATTCAGTACTTC
>TRBD1|TRBJ2-1|-|TRBV15
CATRDRGGSNEQFF
TGTGCCACCAGAGACAGGGGTGGGAGCAATGAGCAGTTCTTC
>-|TRBJ2-5|few|TRBV12-2
CASRPPKREAQETQYF
TGTGCAAGTCGCCCCCCGAAGCGGGAGGCTCAGGAGACCCAGTACTTC
>-|TRBJ1-5|-|TRBV5-1
CASSLAGEGQPQHF
TGCGCCAGCAGCTTGGCGGGAGAGGGACAGCCCCAGCATTTT
>TRBD1|TRBJ2-7|-|TRBV18
CASSLGQGASYEQYF
TGTGCCAGCTCACTAGGTCAGGGGGCATCCTACGAGCAGTACTTC
>TRBD2|TRBJ2-1|-|TRBV13
CASSFQTTSGSHFSYNEQFF
TGTGCCAGCAGCTTCCAGACTACTAGCGGGAGTCATTTCTCCTACAATGAGCAGTTCTTC
>-|TRBJ1-2|-|TRBV6-5
CASSPTAPNYGYTF
TGTGCCAGCAGCCCGACAGCGCCTAACTATGGCTACACCTTC
>-|TRBJ2-3|few|TRBV5-4
CASSLAGLSTDTQYF
TGTGCCAGCAGCTTGGCAGGTCTGAGCACAGATACGCAGTATTTT
>TRBD1|TRBJ2-3|-|TRBV7-8
CASSLEGAYTQYF
TGTGCCAGCAGCTTAGAGGGGGCGTATACGCAGTATTTT
>TRBD1|TRBJ1-2|-|TRBV11-1
CASSLRWALGQGDGYTF
TGTGCCAGCAGCTTAAGATGGGCCCTCGGACAGGGGGATGGCTACACCTTC
>-|TRBJ1-2|-|TRBV6-1
CASSASYGYTF
TGTGCCAGCAGTGCCAGCTATGGCTACACCTTC
>-|TRBJ1-2|few|TRBV19
CASFQVDYGYTF
TGTGCCAGCTTCCAGGTGGACTATGGCTACACCTTC
>-|TRBJ1-6|few|TRBV9
CASSVQGNSPLHF
TGTGCCAGCAGCGTACAGGGAAATTCACCCCTCCACTTT
>TRBD2|TRBJ2-2|-|TRBV28
CASRRQGLAGSGELFF
TGTGCCAGCAGAAGACAGGGACTAGCGGGGTCCGGGGAGCTGTTTTTT
>-|TRBJ1-2|-|TRBV19
CASTLTGGRATGGYTF
TGTGCCAGTACTCTAACGGGGGGACGCGCGACGGGTGGCTACACCTTC
>TRBD1|TRBJ1-5|-|TRBV28
CASSHGTGANNQPQHF
TGTGCCAGCAGTCACGGGACAGGGGCCAACAATCAGCCCCAGCATTTT
>TRBD2|TRBJ2-3|few|TRBV19
CASSPRTSGDTDTQYF
TGTGCCAGTAGTCCCCGGACTAGCGGGGACACAGATACGCAGTATTTT
>TRBD1|TRBJ1-5|few|TRBV27
CASSRRTGAQPQHF
TGTGCCAGCAGCCGCCGGACAGGGGCTCAGCCCCAGCATTTT
>-|TRBJ2-7|-|TRBV7-2
CASSLFLGGRRNF
TGTGCCAGCAGCTTATTCCTCGGAGGGAGACGGAACTTC
>TRBD1|TRBJ1-5|-|TRBV29-1
CSVSQGATNQPQHF
TGCAGCGTCTCACAGGGGGCGACTAATCAGCCCCAGCATTTT
>-|TRBJ1-2|-|TRBV27
CASSYLGGRRDANYGYTF
TGTGCCAGCAGTTACCTCGGTGGCAGGCGGGACGCTAACTATGGCTACACCTTC
>TRBD1|TRBJ2-1|few|TRBV18
CASSSLQGAGNEQFF
TGTGCCAGCTCATCACTTCAGGGGGCAGGTAATGAGCAGTTCTTC
>-|TRBJ2-3|-|TRBV27
CASSLATGDTQYF
TGTGCCAGCAGTTTGGCAACGGGAGATACGCAGTATTTT
>-|TRBJ2-3|-|TRBV5-1
CASRQEGTDTQYF
TGCGCCAGCAGACAGGAGGGGACAGATACGCAGTATTTT
>-|TRBJ1-2|-|TRBV28
CASSQAHSNYGYTF
TGTGCCAGCAGCCAGGCCCACTCCAACTATGGCTACACCTTC
>TRBD1|TRBJ2-7|few|TRBV4-3
CASSGPWTGESEQYF
TGCGCCAGCAGCGGGCCGTGGACAGGGGAAAGCGAGCAGTACTTC
>-|TRBJ2-1|-|TRBV6-1
CASRLDIGSYNEQFF
TGTGCCAGCAGATTAGACATTGGATCCTACAATGAGCAGTTCTTC
>-|TRBJ2-6|-|TRBV28
CASSLSTGANVLTF
TGTGCCAGCAGTTTGTCGACAGGGGCCAACGTCCTGACTTTC
>TRBD2|TRBJ2-3|-|TRBV5-1
CASSRGTSGARTDTQYF
TGCGCCAGCAGCCGAGGGACTAGCGGAGCTCGCACAGATACGCAGTATTTT